This T cell receptor beta chain originates from a study of blood T cell repertoires in COVID-19. In the study overall: The United States, Italy and Spain supplied acute and convalescent COVID-19 samples. The analysed material was cDNA or gDNA that came from T cells, B-cell-depleted T cells, or PBMCs.

The V segment lost 5 bases and the J segment 8 bases; nucleotides outside the gene matches: 9. The germline gives CDR1 SGHAT, CDR2 FQNNGV. The CDR3 totals 15 residues. One Seattle source followed patients from active infection through their disease course. Source study methods: Using reference gene primer amplification, nucleated cell counts were estimated. Using immunoSEQ multiplex PCR, the repertoire was profiled, and TCRdb retains in-frame clones only, with some absent. From that table come the V and J calls and clone size; the DNA was used to work out D and trimming. Seen here are approximately 99,000 clones, about 86% observed once, and the top ten hold about 1.9%.

The sequencing sample was made of peripheral blood. The chain employs TRBV11-2 and TRBJ1-6; 7 bases map to TRBD1. This sequence was found in a man aged 50-59 years with COVID-19, enrolled during active disease. CDR3: CASSGTTGEDSPLHF. Here the CDR3 DNA reads TGTGCCAGCAGCGGTACAACAGGGGAGGATTCACCCCTCCACTTT.